This TCR beta chain was observed in a study of T cells in women clearing cervical HPV infection. Turning to this clone: The antigen is undetermined. Read sequence stops 3 residues before the CDR3 end, and the germline J gene provides the missing end.

immunoSEQ multiplex PCR used an average of around 1,100 ng genomic DNA. Using immunoSEQ multiplex PCR, the repertoire was profiled, and TCRdb retains in-frame clones only, with some absent. The repertoire table contains 20,000 to 25,000 clones. Whole-study findings and limits: Each sample's T-cell count was unknown, possibly confounding richness.

The V end was cut by 5 bases, the J end by 7 bases, with 14 bases between. This CDR3 is built from 13 residues. Sequencing used blood buffy coat. The chain joins TRBV12-3 or TRBV12-4 to TRBJ2-5, with a tentative D call TRBD2 (7 bases). This receptor was identified in a woman between 18 and 70 years old with a cervical HPV16 infection that either progressed to CIN3+ or cleared (not recorded which). CDR3 sequence: CASSAGAPPTQYF. CDR3 DNA, as far as it was read: TGTGCCAGCAGTGCGGGGGCCCCCCCGACC.